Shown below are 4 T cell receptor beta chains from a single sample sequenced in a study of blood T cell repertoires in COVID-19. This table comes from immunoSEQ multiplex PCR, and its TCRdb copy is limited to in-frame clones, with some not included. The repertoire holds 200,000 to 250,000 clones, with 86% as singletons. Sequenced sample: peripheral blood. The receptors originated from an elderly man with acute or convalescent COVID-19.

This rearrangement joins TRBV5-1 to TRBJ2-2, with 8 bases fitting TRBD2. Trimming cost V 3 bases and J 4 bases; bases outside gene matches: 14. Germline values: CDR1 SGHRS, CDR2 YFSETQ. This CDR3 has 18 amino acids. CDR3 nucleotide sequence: TGCGCCAGCAGCTCCGGGGGGGCGACAGGACGTCCCACCGGGGAGCTGTTTTTT. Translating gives CASSSGGATGRPTGELFF. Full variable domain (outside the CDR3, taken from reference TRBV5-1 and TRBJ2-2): KAGVTQTPRYLIKTRGQQVTLSCSPISGHRSVSWYQQTPGQGLQFLFEYFSETQRNKGNFPGRFSGRQFSNSRSEMNVSTLELGDSALYLCASSSGGATGRPTGELFFGEGSRLTVL.

CDR3: CASTSGKLHRGTGELFF. The CDR3 bases are TGTGCCAGTACCTCGGGGAAGCTACACCGGGGCACCGGGGAGCTGTTTTTT. The V gene is TRBV19, the J gene TRBJ2-2; D is possibly TRBD2 (5 bases). The V and J ends lost 7 bases and 4 bases respectively, with 22 bases between them. The CDR3 has 17 residues. Germline CDR1 and CDR2: LNHDA and SQIVND (reference sequence).

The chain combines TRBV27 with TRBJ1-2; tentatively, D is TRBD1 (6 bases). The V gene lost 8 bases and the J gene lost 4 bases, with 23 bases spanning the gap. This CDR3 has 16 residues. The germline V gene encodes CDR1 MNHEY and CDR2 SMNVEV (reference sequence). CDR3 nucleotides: TGTGCCAGCGGGGGTTTGATTGGGACACCACTCTATGGCTACACCTTC. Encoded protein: CASGGLIGTPLYGYTF.

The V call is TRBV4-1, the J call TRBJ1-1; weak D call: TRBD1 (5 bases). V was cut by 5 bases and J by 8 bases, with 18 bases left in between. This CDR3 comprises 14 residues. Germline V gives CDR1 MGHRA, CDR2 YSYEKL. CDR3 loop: CASSTGLAVGEAFF. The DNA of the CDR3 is TGCGCCAGCAGCACGGGACTGGCGGTCGGGGAAGCTTTCTTT.